This record covers a single TCR beta chain. There is no known antigen for this receptor. Within one base of it there is no much larger clone, and no base qualities were kept. This sample is part of a study of technical replicates of blood from a handful of donors (dated by TCRdb to the late 2010s). The library was generated by the immunoSEQ multiplex PCR assay. What TCRdb holds here is the immuneACCESS table cut down to in-frame rearrangements. Part of the clones is not present; checked against another copy, under half of the missing clones reflect an unresolved V gene, and the others are unexplained. This sample comprises roughly 100,000 clones, nearly 96% of them detected only once. The leading ten clones occupy approximately 0.2% of the sample. The CDR3 runs 13 amino acids, cysteine and phenylalanine included. Solely the CDR3 DNA is kept, with 39 bases framed from the first base. Taken from the germline V gene, the CDR1 and CDR2 loops are SGHDN and FVKESK. Trimming removed 4 bases from V and 5 bases from J, leaving 12 bases between the germline ends.

The sequence joins TRBV14 to TRBJ2-7; TRBD2 is perhaps the D gene, given 5 matching bases. This receptor was identified in a human donor in good health. The sequenced sample was T cells isolated from PBMCs. For the CDR3, the sequence is CASSPYRGNEQYF. At the DNA level, the sequence is TGTGCCAGCAGCCCTTATCGGGGTAACGAGCAGTACTTC.